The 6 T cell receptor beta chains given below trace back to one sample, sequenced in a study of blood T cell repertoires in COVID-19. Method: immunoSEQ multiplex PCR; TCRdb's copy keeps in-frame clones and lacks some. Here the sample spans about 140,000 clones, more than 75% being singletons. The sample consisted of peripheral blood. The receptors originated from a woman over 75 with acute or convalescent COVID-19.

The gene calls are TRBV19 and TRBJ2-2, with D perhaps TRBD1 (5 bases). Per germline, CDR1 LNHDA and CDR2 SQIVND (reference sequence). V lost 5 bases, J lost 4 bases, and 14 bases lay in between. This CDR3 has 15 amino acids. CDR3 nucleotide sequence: TGTGCCAGTAGTGGAACCCCGACAGTCACCGGGGAGCTGTTTTTT. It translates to CASSGTPTVTGELFF.

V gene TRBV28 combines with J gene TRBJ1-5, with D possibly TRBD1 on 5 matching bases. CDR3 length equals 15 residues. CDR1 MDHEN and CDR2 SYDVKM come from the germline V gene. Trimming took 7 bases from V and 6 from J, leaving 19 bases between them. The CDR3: CASINWQGSGQPQHF. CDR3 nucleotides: TGTGCCAGCATCAACTGGCAGGGATCGGGTCAGCCCCAGCATTTT.

The CDR3 here is CASRPRNTDTQYF. CDR3 in DNA: TGTGCCAGTAGGCCCAGAAACACAGATACGCAGTATTTT. The chain couples TRBV19 to TRBJ2-3; D is unresolved. The CDR3 extends over 13 amino acids. Germline lookup yields CDR1 LNHDA and CDR2 SQIVND (reference sequence). The ends were cut back, 6 bases at V and 2 bases at J, with 9 bases in the middle.

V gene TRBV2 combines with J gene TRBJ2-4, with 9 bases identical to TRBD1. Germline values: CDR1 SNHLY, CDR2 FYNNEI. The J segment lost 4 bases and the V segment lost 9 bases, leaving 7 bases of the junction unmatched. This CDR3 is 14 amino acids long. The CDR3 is CASTPGQGKNIQYF. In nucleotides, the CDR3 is TGTGCCAGTACCCCGGGACAGGGTAAAAACATTCAGTACTTC.

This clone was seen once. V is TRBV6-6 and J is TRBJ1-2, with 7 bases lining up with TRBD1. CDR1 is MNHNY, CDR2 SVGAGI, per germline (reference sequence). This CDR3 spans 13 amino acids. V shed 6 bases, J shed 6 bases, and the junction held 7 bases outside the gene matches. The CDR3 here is CASRDRQGDGYTF. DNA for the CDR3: TGTGCCAGCAGAGACAGACAGGGCGATGGCTACACCTTC.

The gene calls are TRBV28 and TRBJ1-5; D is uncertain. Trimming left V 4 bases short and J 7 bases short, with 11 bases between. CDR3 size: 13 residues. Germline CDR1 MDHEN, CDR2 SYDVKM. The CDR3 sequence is CASSSPLAQPQHF. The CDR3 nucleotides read TGTGCCAGCAGTTCGCCCCTGGCCCAGCCCCAGCATTTT.